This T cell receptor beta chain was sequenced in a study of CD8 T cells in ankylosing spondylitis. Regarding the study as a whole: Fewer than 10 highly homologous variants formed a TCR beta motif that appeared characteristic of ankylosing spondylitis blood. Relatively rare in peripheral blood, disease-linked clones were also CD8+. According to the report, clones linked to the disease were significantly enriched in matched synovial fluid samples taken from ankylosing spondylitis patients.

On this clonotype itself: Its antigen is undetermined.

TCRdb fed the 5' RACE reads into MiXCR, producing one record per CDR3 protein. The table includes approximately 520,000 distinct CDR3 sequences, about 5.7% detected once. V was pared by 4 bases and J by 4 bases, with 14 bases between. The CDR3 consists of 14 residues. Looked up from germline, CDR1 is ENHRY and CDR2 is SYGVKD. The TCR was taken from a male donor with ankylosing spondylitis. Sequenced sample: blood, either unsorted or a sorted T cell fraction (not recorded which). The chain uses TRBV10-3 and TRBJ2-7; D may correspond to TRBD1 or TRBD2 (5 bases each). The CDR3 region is CAISGPGRTYEQYF. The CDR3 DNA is TGTGCCATCAGTGGCCCGGGGCGCACGTACGAGCAGTACTTC.